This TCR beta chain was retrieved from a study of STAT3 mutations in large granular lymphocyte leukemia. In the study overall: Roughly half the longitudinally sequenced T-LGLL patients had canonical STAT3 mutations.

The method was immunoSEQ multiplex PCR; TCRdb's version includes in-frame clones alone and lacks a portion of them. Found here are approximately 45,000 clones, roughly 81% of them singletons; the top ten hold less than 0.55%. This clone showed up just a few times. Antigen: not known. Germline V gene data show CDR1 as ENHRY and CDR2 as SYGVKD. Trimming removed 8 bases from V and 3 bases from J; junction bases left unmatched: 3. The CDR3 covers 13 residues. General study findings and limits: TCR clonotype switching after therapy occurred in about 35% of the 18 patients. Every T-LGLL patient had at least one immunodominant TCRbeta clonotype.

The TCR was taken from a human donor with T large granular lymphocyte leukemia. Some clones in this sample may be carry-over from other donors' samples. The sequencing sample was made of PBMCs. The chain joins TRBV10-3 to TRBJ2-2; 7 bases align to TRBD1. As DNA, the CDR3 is TGTGCCATCTTAACAGGGGACACCGGGGAGCTGTTTTTT. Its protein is CAILTGDTGELFF.